This T cell receptor (beta chain) was documented in a study of blood T cell repertoires in COVID-19. This table comes from immunoSEQ multiplex PCR, and its TCRdb copy is limited to in-frame clones, with some not included. The table lists roughly 260,000 clones, around 90% of them singletons. The CDR3 consists of 13 residues. The V end was cut by 6 bases, the J end by 1 base, with 10 bases between. CDR1 LNHDA and CDR2 SQIVND come from the germline V gene (reference sequence). The clonotype originates from a woman aged 18-30 years who had recovered from COVID-19. V is TRBV19 and J is TRBJ2-7; D perhaps matches TRBD1 (6 bases). Sequencing input: PBMCs or T cells enriched from blood (not recorded which). CDR3 sequence (DNA): TGTGCCAGTAGACAGGGAATGTCCTACGAGCAGTACTTC. It is translated as CASRQGMSYEQYF.